These 14 T cell receptor beta chains were sequenced from one sample in a study of blood T cell repertoires in COVID-19. Here immunoSEQ multiplex PCR was the method, and the copy in TCRdb shows in-frame clones only, minus some. The data contain around 100,000 clones, 85% to 90% of them seen just once; the ten biggest clones take up roughly 32%. Sequenced input: peripheral blood. These receptors originate from a woman aged 80 or older with acute or convalescent COVID-19.

The V and J genes are TRBV7-8 and TRBJ2-2; 7 bases map to TRBD2. The CDR3 has 15 residues. The V gene's germline CDR1 is SGHVS and CDR2 FQNEAQ. The V gene end was trimmed by 6 bases and the J gene end by 2 bases; junction bases not matched to a gene: 6. CDR3: CASRPGTTNTGELFF. Here the CDR3 DNA reads TGTGCCAGCAGGCCCGGGACTACTAACACCGGGGAGCTGTTTTTT. The whole variable domain, remainder taken from reference TRBV7-8 and TRBJ2-2, is GAGVSQSPRYKVAKRGQDVALRCDPISGHVSLFWYQQALGQGPEFLTYFQNEAQLDKSGLPSDRFFAERPEGSVSTLKIQRTQQEDSAVYLCASRPGTTNTGELFFGEGSRLTVL.

V is TRBV7-2 and J is TRBJ1-6; D is undetermined. Trimming shortened V by 6 bases and J by 10 bases, and 19 bases separated the two germline ends. The CDR3 is 15 amino acids. Germline CDR1 and CDR2: SGHTA and FQGNSA. The CDR3 coding sequence is TGTGCCAGCAGTACCGGGATTTTCTCAGGATCACCCCTCCACTTT. It encodes CASSTGIFSGSPLHF.

This clone was counted once. This chain links TRBV19 with TRBJ2-5; TRBD2 matches 9 bases. V lost 6 bases to trimming and J lost 1 base; unmatched junction nucleotides: 12. The CDR3 totals 17 residues. Per germline, CDR1 LNHDA and CDR2 SQIVND (reference sequence). The CDR3 sequence: CASRSTVTSGFQETQYF. The CDR3 coding sequence is TGTGCCAGTAGGTCAACGGTGACTAGCGGTTTCCAAGAGACCCAGTACTTC.

Turning to this clone: The sample contains more than one DNA sequence encoding this CDR3. The chain recombines TRBV11-3 with TRBJ2-1, with TRBD2 identical over 8 bases. Germline V gives CDR1 SGHNT, CDR2 YENEEA. The CDR3 has 15 residues. The ends lost 5 bases at V and 3 bases at J; junction bases unmatched: 6. CDR3 protein: CASSPSGGGYNEQFF. CDR3 DNA: TGTGCCAGCAGCCCCTCCGGGGGGGGCTACAATGAGCAGTTCTTC.

J is TRBJ1-2 and V is TRBV19; D is unclear. The CDR3 has 14 amino acids. Trimming removed 3 bases at V and 4 bases at J, with 12 bases between. Germline CDR1 and CDR2: LNHDA and SQIVND (reference sequence). In DNA, the CDR3 is TGTGCCAGTAGTATTAAGCTGGAGATCTATGGCTACACCTTC. Amino acids: CASSIKLEIYGYTF.

This rearrangement joins TRBV18 to TRBJ2-7; D might be TRBD1 (5 bases). The CDR3 runs to 14 residues. V dropped 2 bases and J dropped 4 bases, with 12 bases sitting between them. The V gene's germline CDR1 is KGHSH and CDR2 LQKENI. CDR3 amino acids: CASSPGQGRYEQYF. The CDR3, as DNA: TGTGCCAGCTCACCAGGCCAGGGTAGGTACGAGCAGTACTTC.

The CDR3 bases are TGTGCCAGCAGTTTCCGGGGACAGCCCCAGCATTTT. Its translation: CASSFRGQPQHF. The chain uses TRBV12-3 or TRBV12-4 and TRBJ1-5; D uncertain. The CDR3 consists of 12 residues. V was cut by 3 bases and J by 7 bases, with 7 bases left in between.

This rearrangement joins TRBV18 to TRBJ2-4, with TRBD1 identical over 7 bases. V trimming: 3 bases; J trimming: 8 bases; junction bases outside the gene matches: 7. The CDR3 has 14 amino acids. Germline V gives CDR1 KGHSH, CDR2 LQKENI. The CDR3 nucleotides are TGTGCCAGCTCACCTCGACAGGGTGGGGACATTCAGTACTTC. This gives the protein CASSPRQGGDIQYF.

V is TRBV7-8 and J is TRBJ1-1, with 7 bases identical to TRBD1. In germline, CDR1 is SGHVS, CDR2 FQNEAQ. The CDR3 runs 15 residues. The V gene end was trimmed by 5 bases and the J gene end by 0 bases; junction bases not matched to a gene: 6. CDR3 DNA: TGTGCCAGCAGCGGTGGACAGGATATGAACACTGAAGCTTTCTTT. Translation: CASSGGQDMNTEAFF. Full variable domain (missing parts from reference TRBV7-8 and TRBJ1-1): GAGVSQSPRYKVAKRGQDVALRCDPISGHVSLFWYQQALGQGPEFLTYFQNEAQLDKSGLPSDRFFAERPEGSVSTLKIQRTQQEDSAVYLCASSGGQDMNTEAFFGQGTRLTVV.

The chain has TRBV6-6 and TRBJ2-7; 8 bases map to TRBD2. The V gene's germline CDR1 is MNHNY and CDR2 SVGAGI (reference sequence). The length of the CDR3 is 12 residues. J lost 5 bases, V lost 8 bases, and 5 bases had no gene match. CDR3 sequence: CASAGGWNEQYF. The DNA for the CDR3 is TGTGCCAGCGCGGGGGGCTGGAACGAGCAGTACTTC.

The gene calls are TRBV7-8 and TRBJ1-5; 7 bases line up with TRBD1. CDR1 is SGHVS and CDR2 is FQNEAQ in the germline V gene. This CDR3 is built from 14 residues. Losses at the gene ends were 3 bases for V and 2 bases for J; bases not matched to a gene: 1. The CDR3 here is CASSFQGGNQPQHF. The CDR3 nucleotides read TGTGCCAGCAGCTTCCAGGGGGGCAATCAGCCCCAGCATTTT.

The chain is built from TRBV28 and TRBJ1-5, with TRBD1 as a possible D gene (5 bases). Trimming removed 5 bases from V and 5 bases from J, with 25 bases in between. The CDR3 totals 18 residues. The V gene's germline CDR1 is MDHEN and CDR2 SYDVKM. The CDR3 DNA reads as TGTGCCAGCAGTCCACACCTAGACGTAGACAGCGATTATCAGCCCCAGCATTTT. Encoded protein: CASSPHLDVDSDYQPQHF.

This clone was counted only a few times. J is TRBJ2-5 and V is TRBV28; 8 bases are shared with TRBD2. CDR1 and CDR2 (germline): MDHEN, SYDVKM. The CDR3 sequence is 17 residues long. The V and J ends lost 2 bases and 5 bases, in that order; junction bases with no gene match: 13. The CDR3 here is CASSLEPAKRGYETQYF. CDR3 nucleotide sequence: TGTGCCAGCAGTTTAGAGCCAGCAAAGCGGGGGTATGAGACCCAGTACTTC.

This chain joins TRBV25-1 and TRBJ1-5; D is unresolved. The CDR3 is 13 residues long. The V end was cut by 3 bases, the J end by 4 bases, with 7 bases between. In germline, CDR1 is MGHDK, CDR2 SYGVNS. The chain's CDR3 is CASSDGRNQPQHF. The CDR3 DNA sequence: TGTGCCAGCAGTGATGGGCGAAATCAGCCCCAGCATTTT.